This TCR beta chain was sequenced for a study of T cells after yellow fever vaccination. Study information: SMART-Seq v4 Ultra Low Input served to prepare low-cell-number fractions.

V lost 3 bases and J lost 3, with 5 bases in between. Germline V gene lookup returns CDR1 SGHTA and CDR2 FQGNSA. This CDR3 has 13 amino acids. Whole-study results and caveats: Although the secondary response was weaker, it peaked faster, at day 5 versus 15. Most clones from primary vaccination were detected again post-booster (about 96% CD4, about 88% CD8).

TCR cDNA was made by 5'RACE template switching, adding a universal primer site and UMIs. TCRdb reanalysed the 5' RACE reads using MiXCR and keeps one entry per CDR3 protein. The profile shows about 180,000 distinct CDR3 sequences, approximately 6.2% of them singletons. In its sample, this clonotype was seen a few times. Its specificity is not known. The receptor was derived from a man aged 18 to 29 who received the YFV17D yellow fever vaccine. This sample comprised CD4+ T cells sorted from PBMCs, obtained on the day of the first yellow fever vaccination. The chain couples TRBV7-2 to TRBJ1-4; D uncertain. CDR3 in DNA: TGTGCCAGCAGCTTCATGTCTAATGAAAAACTGTTTTTT. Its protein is CASSFMSNEKLFF.